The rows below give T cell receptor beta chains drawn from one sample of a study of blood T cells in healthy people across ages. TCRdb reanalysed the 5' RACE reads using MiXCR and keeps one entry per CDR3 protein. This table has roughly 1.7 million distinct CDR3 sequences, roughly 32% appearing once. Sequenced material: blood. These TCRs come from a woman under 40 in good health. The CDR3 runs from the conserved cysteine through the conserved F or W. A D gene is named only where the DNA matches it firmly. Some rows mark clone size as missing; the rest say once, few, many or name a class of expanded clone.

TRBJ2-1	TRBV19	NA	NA	CASSIIDEQFF	TGTGCCAGTAGTATTATCGATGAGCAGTTCTTC
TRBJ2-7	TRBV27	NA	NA	CASAQRGTSQPYEQYF	TGTGCCAGCGCCCAGAGGGGGACTTCCCAGCCCTACGAGCAGTACTTC
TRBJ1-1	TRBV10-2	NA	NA	CASSEPLLRNTEAFF	TGCGCCAGCAGTGAGCCACTCCTCAGGAACACTGAAGCTTTCTTT
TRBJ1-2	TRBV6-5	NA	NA	CASSYSSNYGYTF	TGTGCCAGCAGTTACTCGAGCAACTATGGCTACACCTTC
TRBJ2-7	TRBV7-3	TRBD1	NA	CASSHFSGPGQGGEQYF	TGTGCCAGTAGCCATTTCTCGGGTCCGGGACAGGGTGGCGAGCAGTACTTC
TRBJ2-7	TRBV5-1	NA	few	CASSLGTQVNEQYF	TGCGCCAGCAGCTTGGGGACTCAGGTCAACGAGCAGTACTTC
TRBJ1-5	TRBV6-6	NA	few	CASSYSLGNNQPQHF	TGTGCCAGCAGTTACTCTTTGGGGAACAATCAGCCCCAGCATTTT
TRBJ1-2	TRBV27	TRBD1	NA	CASSLSPGGMEGYTF	TGTGCCAGCAGTTTATCCCCAGGGGGGATGGAGGGCTACACCTTC
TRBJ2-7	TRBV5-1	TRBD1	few	CASSSGTGEYVRYF	TGCGCCAGCAGCTCAGGGACAGGAGAATACGTTCGGTACTTC
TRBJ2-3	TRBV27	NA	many	CASSHGPEGSDTQYF	TGTGCCAGCAGTCACGGACCCGAGGGGTCAGATACGCAGTATTTT
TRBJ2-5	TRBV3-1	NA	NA	CASSHASKETQYF	TGTGCCAGCAGCCACGCCTCAAAAGAGACCCAGTACTTC
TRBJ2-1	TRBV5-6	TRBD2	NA	CASSSGGAGEQFF	TGTGCCAGCAGCTCCGGGGGGGCGGGTGAGCAGTTCTTC
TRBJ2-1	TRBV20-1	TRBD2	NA	CSAREARSGGNEQFF	TGCAGTGCTAGAGAGGCCAGATCGGGGGGAAATGAGCAGTTCTTC
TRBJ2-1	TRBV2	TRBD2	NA	CASSEYGLAGGPGVDEQFF	TGTGCCAGCAGTGAATATGGACTAGCGGGAGGGCCGGGGGTGGATGAGCAGTTCTTC
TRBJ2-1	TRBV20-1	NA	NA	CSAPGLDRYEQFF	TGCAGTGCCCCGGGGCTAGATCGGTATGAGCAGTTCTTC
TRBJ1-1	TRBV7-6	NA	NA	CASSLGEGPTEAFF	TGTGCCAGCAGCTTAGGGGAGGGGCCTACTGAAGCTTTCTTT
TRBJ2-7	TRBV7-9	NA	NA	CASLAFSSYNEQYF	TGCGCCAGTCTCGCCTTTAGCTCCTACAATGAGCAGTACTTC
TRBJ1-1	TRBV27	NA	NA	CASSLDFSAEAFF	TGTGCCAGTAGTTTGGATTTTTCCGCTGAAGCTTTCTTT
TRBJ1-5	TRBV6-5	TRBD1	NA	CASSPTDRALNQPQHF	TGTGCCAGCAGTCCTACGGACAGGGCACTAAATCAGCCCCAGCATTTT
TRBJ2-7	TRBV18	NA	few	CASSIDRYEQYF	TGTGCCAGCTCAATCGACCGATACGAGCAGTACTTC
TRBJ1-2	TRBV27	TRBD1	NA	CASSPGRGGAPNYGYTF	TGTGCCAGCAGTCCCGGGAGAGGGGGCGCTCCGAACTATGGCTACACCTTC
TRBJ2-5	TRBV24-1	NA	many	CATSDSRGSGETQYF	TGTGCCACCAGTGATTCCAGGGGCTCCGGAGAGACCCAGTACTTC
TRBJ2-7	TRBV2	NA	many	CASSERSYEQYF	TGTGCCAGCAGTGAGCGGTCCTACGAGCAGTACTTC
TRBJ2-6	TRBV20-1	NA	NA	CSANPLEGYGANVLTF	TGCAGTGCTAACCCCCTTGAGGGGTATGGGGCCAACGTCCTGACTTTC
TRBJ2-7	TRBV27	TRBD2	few	CASTRAGGLYEQYF	TGTGCCAGCACCAGAGCGGGGGGTCTCTACGAGCAGTACTTC
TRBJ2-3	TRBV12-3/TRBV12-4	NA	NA	CASSCVSADTQYF	TGTGCCAGCAGTTGTGTTAGCGCAGATACGCAGTATTTT
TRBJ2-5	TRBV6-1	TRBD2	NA	CASSHRDYRPETQYF	TGTGCCAGCAGCCACCGGGACTACCGACCAGAGACCCAGTACTTC
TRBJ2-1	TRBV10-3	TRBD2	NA	CAISEPGGPVHNEQFF	TGTGCCATCAGTGAGCCGGGGGGGCCGGTGCACAATGAGCAGTTCTTC
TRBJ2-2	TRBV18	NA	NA	CASSPTRSENTGELFF	TGTGCCAGCTCACCAACAAGAAGCGAAAACACCGGGGAGCTGTTTTTT